Following are 8 T cell receptor beta chains from one sample sequenced in a study of molecular identifiers for immune sequencing clone quantification. One entry per CDR3 protein, called by TCRdb with MiXCR from the PCR reads. This sample has 400,000 to 600,000 distinct CDR3 sequences, with roughly 26% found just once. Sequencing was carried out using naive CD8+ T cells from blood, with Jurkat cell RNA spiked in. Specified subset: FACS-sorted CD8+CD4-CCR7+CD45RA+ naive T cells. These receptors were obtained from a human donor in good health. Some libraries in this study had Jurkat cell RNA spiked in.

This rearrangement joins TRBV9 to TRBJ2-4, with D possibly TRBD1 on 6 matching bases. CDR1 and CDR2 (germline): SGDLS, YYNGEE. With 1 base removed from V and 0 bases from J, the gap between germline ends came to 17 bases. The CDR3 contains 18 residues. CDR3 region: CASSVFPSQGLAKNIQYF. The DNA for the CDR3 is TGTGCCAGCAGCGTATTCCCCTCCCAGGGGCTAGCCAAAAACATTCAGTACTTC.

This chain joins TRBV2 and TRBJ1-2; maybe TRBD1 (5 bases). The germline CDR1 and CDR2 sequences are SNHLY and FYNNEI. V lost 3 bases, J lost 4 bases, and 15 bases lay in between. There are 15 residues in the CDR3. CDR3 region: CASSEGPGGIYGYTF. CDR3 DNA: TGTGCCAGCAGTGAGGGGCCTGGGGGTATCTATGGCTACACCTTC.

The rearrangement uses TRBV10-3 and TRBJ2-3; D gene ambiguous. Between the trimmed V and J ends, which lost 7 bases and 3 bases, there was a span of 11 bases. CDR3 size: 13 residues. The germline CDR1 and CDR2 sequences are ENHRY and SYGVKD. CDR3 DNA sequence: TGTGCCATCACTTCGATGGGGACAGATACGCAGTATTTT. It encodes CAITSMGTDTQYF.

This clonotype was seen a handful of times. The V and J genes are TRBV2 and TRBJ2-7, with 9 bases fitting TRBD2. V shed 3 bases, J shed 3 bases, and the junction held 3 bases outside the gene matches. CDR1 and CDR2 from the germline V gene are SNHLY and FYNNEI. The CDR3 has 14 amino acids. This CDR3 reads CASSDVTSGYEQYF. CDR3 bases: TGTGCCAGCAGTGACGTGACTAGCGGCTACGAGCAGTACTTC.

To note about this clonotype: This may be a read error, as it is one base from a much larger clone. This rearrangement joins TRBV20-1 to TRBJ2-7, with unresolved D. V was pared by 3 bases and J by 4 bases, with 19 bases between. The CDR3 totals 15 residues. Germline-derived CDR1 and CDR2 are DFQATT and SNEGSKA (reference sequence). The CDR3, as DNA: TGCAGTGCTAGTGGCCTCGCGTTCAGTGGGTACGAGCAGTACTTC. Protein: CSASGLAFSGYEQYF.

The rearrangement joins TRBV6-2 or TRBV6-3 to TRBJ2-1; D tentatively reads TRBD1 or TRBD2 (5 bases each). Trimming removed 0 bases from V and 7 bases from J, with 16 bases in between. There are 16 residues in the CDR3. CDR1 MNHEY and CDR2 SVGEGT come from the germline V gene. In DNA form, the CDR3 reads TGTGCCAGCAGTTACTCCCGGGACCAGACGAGAAATGAGCAGTTCTTC. Amino acids: CASSYSRDQTRNEQFF.

As to this clonotype: A much larger clonotype is one base distant, so this may be a read error. CDR3 in amino acids: CASSQDGFGGYDKNTQYF. As DNA, the CDR3 is TGTGCCAGCAGCCAAGATGGGTTCGGGGGCTATGACAAAAACACTCAGTACTTC. The V and J genes are TRBV14 and TRBJ2-4; D is perhaps TRBD1 or TRBD2 (6 bases each). Per the germline V gene, CDR1 is SGHDN and CDR2 is FVKESK. There are 18 residues in the CDR3.

This clonotype was detected a few times. This chain connects TRBV30 to TRBJ2-7; perhaps TRBD1 as D (6 bases). This CDR3 is 13 amino acids long. Looked up from germline, CDR1 is GTSNPN and CDR2 is SVGIG (reference sequence). V shed 5 bases and J shed 1 base, with 12 bases lying between them. The CDR3 sequence is CAWRRQVSYEQYF. CDR3 nucleotides: TGTGCCTGGCGTAGACAGGTTTCCTACGAGCAGTACTTC.